This T cell receptor (beta chain) appears in the sequencing data of a study of CXCR3-negative and CXCR3-positive naive CD8 T cells. On the study more broadly: Libraries each contributed about 1.5 +/- 0.3 million TRB reads, for around 150 million in total.

cDNA libraries for TRB were generated by 5' RACE incorporating UMI labels. TCRdb processed the 5' RACE reads again and assigns one entry to each CDR3 protein, with no DNA. Here the sample table reports approximately 100,000 distinct CDR3 sequences. The study's findings and limits: Fresh PBMCs were used in most assays, and CXCR3 expression partially decreased after cryopreservation. The TRB CDR3s that CXCR3-positive naive cells carried were more hydrophobic than those of CXCR3-negative naive cells. Comparably high diversity marked both naive subsets, whereas memory CD8+ cells had much lower diversity.

Sorting was done in triplicate for each CD8+ T cell subset (about 300,000 cells each). In regard to this clonotype: The antigen is undetermined.

CDR3 size: 13 residues. Germline loops: CDR1 PRHDT, CDR2 FYEKMQ (reference sequence). Sequences were obtained from naive CXCR3+ CD8+ T cells from blood. Subset specified: CD45RO-CCR7+CD27+CD95- naive CD8+ T cells expressing CXCR3 (TNR3+). V usage is TRBV13 and J usage is TRBJ2-7; there is no DNA to check the TCRdb D call of TRBD2. This receptor was taken from a human donor in good health. Some clones in this sample may be carry-over from other donors' samples. The CDR3 sequence is CASSLFSGYEQYF.